One T cell receptor beta chain is described in this entry. Its antigen is not identified. Within the ViraFEST assay, antigen-specific CD4+ T cells underwent expansion with viral peptide pools prior to sequencing. Isolating CD4+ T cells followed approximately 9 days of culture. According to PCR results, the person was infected with SARS-CoV-2 between March and December 2020. Days 3 and 7 saw half the medium replaced with IL-2 medium. The germline V gene has CDR1 LGHNA and CDR2 YNFKEQ. V lost 4 bases, J lost 3 bases, and 3 bases stayed unmatched. The CDR3 totals 14 residues. The sample belongs to a study of vaccination effects on CD4 cells after COVID-19. Assay used: immunoSEQ multiplex PCR; TCRdb lists only in-frame clones, some missing. Among around 25,000 clones listed, 69% were seen once.

The chain combines TRBV4-2 with TRBJ2-1, with 7 bases fitting TRBD1. This clonotype was sampled from a human donor who had a prior SARS-CoV-2 infection. Sample: CD4+ T cells from PBMCs cultured with SARS-CoV-2 spike peptides, taken before COVID-19 vaccination. The DNA of the CDR3 is TGTGCCAGCAGCCCCCGACAGGGCTACAATGAGCAGTTCTTC. Translation: CASSPRQGYNEQFF.